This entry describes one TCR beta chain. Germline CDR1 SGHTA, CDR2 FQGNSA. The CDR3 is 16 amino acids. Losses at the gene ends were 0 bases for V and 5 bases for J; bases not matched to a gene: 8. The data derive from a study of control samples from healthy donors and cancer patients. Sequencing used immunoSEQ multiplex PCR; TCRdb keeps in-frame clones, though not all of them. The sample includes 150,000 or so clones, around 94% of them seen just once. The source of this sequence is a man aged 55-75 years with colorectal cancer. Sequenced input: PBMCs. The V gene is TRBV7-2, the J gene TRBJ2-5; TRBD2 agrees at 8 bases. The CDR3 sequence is CASSLAPGGLAETQYF. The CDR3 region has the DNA TGTGCCAGCAGCTTAGCTCCGGGAGGACTAGCCGAGACCCAGTACTTC.